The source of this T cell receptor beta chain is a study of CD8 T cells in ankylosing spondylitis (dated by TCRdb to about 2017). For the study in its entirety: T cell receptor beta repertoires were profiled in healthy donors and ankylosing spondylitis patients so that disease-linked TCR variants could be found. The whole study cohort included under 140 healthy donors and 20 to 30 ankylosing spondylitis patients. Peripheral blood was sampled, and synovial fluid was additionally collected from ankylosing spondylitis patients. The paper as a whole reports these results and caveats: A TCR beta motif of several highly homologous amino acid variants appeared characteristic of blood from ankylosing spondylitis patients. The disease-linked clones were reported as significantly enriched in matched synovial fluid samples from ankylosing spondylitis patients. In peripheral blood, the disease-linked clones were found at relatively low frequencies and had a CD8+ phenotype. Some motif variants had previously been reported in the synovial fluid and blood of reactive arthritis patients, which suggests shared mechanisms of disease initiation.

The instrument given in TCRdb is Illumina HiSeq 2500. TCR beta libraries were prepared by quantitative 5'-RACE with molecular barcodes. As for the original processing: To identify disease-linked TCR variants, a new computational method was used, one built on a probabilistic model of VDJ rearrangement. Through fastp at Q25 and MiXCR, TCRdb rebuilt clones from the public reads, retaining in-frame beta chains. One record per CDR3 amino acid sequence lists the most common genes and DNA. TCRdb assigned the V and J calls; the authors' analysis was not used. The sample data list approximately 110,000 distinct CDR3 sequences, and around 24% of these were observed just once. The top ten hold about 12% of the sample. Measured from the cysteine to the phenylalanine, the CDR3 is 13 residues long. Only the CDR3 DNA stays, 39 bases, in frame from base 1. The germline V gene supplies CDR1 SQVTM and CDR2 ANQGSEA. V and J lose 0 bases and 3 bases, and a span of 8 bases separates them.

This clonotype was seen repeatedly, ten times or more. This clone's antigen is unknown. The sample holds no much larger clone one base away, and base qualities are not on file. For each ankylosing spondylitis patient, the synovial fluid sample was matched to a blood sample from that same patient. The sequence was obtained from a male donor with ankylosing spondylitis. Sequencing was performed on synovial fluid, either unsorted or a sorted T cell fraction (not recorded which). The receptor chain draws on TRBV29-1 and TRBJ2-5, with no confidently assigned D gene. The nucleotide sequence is TGCAGCGTTGAAGACACCCAAAAAGAGACCCAGTACTTC. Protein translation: CSVEDTQKETQYF.